This TCR beta chain was profiled in a study of metastatic and nonmetastatic thyroid tumors. This clone appeared a few times. The entire patient cohort was treatment-naive prior to thyroid surgery. CDR1 is MNHEY, CDR2 SMNVEV, per germline (reference sequence). There are 13 residues in the CDR3. Trimming took 7 bases from V and 5 from J, leaving 14 bases between them. With MiXCR, TCRdb reprocessed the PCR reads. The data contain about 38,000 clones, about half of them seen just once; the ten biggest clones take up around a quarter. The sample taken for sequencing was tumor tissue. This clonotype was obtained from a male donor with papillary thyroid cancer or a benign thyroid nodule (not recorded which). Some clones in this sample may be carry-over from other donors' samples. The rearrangement links TRBV27 to TRBJ1-2; maybe TRBD1 (6 bases). In nucleotides, the CDR3 is TGTGCCAGCAAATCGCACGGACAGTATGGCTACACCTTC. Protein: CASKSHGQYGYTF.